These 11 T cell receptor beta chains were all obtained from the same sample, sequenced in a study of blood T cells in healthy people across ages. The use of a sample-barcoded 5' primer and a J-beta primer mix characterized a second PCR of roughly 7 to 11 cycles. TCRdb reprocessed the 5' RACE reads via MiXCR and lists one record per CDR3 protein. The repertoire includes approximately 850,000 distinct CDR3 sequences, roughly 60% of them detected once, and 22% sits in the top ten. What was sequenced was blood. The source of these receptors is a young man in good health.

The chain recombines TRBV19 with TRBJ2-2, with D unclear. The V end lost 7 bases, the J end lost 4 bases, and 16 bases lay between the germline ends. Germline assignment: CDR1 LNHDA and CDR2 SQIVND (reference sequence). CDR3 length: 15 residues. CDR3 protein: CASTLEVSGTGELFF. CDR3 DNA: TGTGCCAGTACCCTTGAGGTATCCGGCACCGGGGAGCTGTTTTTT.

The genes are TRBV6-1 and TRBJ1-5, with D unresolved. The CDR3 has 15 residues. V was trimmed by 5 bases and J by 6 bases, leaving 17 bases between them. CDR1 MNHNS and CDR2 SASEGT come from the germline V gene. The CDR3: CASSLEAGGPQPQHF. Written as DNA, the CDR3 is TGTGCCAGCAGTCTTGAGGCAGGAGGCCCTCAGCCCCAGCATTTT.

This clonotype was observed a few times. The chain combines TRBV19 with TRBJ1-2; D unresolved. The CDR3 is made up of 12 amino acids. Trimming removed 3 bases from V and 3 bases from J, with 5 bases in between. Germline V gene lookup returns CDR1 LNHDA and CDR2 SQIVND (reference sequence). CDR3 coding DNA: TGTGCCAGTAGTATGGGAGACTATGGCTACACCTTC. The encoded protein is CASSMGDYGYTF.

As to this clonotype: The junction does not match germline at one end; this may be a read error. V usage is TRBV7-7 and J usage is TRBJ2-1; 9 bases are a match to TRBD2. Germline CDR1 reads SSHAT; CDR2 reads FNYEAQ (reference sequence). The CDR3 covers 18 residues. The CDR3 DNA reads as TGTGCTAGCAGCTTAGTACTCGCGGGAGGGCCCATCGCTTGTGGGCAGTTCTTC. Protein: CASSLVLAGGPIACGQFF.

The chain carries TRBV20-1 and TRBJ2-1, with TRBD1 matching 8 bases. CDR1 is DFQATT and CDR2 is SNEGSKA in the germline V gene (reference sequence). The CDR3 length is 16 residues. The J segment lost 2 bases and the V segment lost 6 bases, leaving 12 bases of the junction unmatched. The CDR3 DNA is TGCAGTGCGCCGTTCAGGACAGGGAGCCCCTACAATGAGCAGTTCTTC. Encoded protein: CSAPFRTGSPYNEQFF.

V gene TRBV28 combines with J gene TRBJ2-1, with 7 bases fitting TRBD1. The CDR3 consists of 15 residues. J was trimmed by 9 bases and V by 3 bases; bases with no gene match: 11. In germline, CDR1 is MDHEN, CDR2 SYDVKM. Here the CDR3 reads CASSFLQGWFGEQFF. In nucleotides, the CDR3 is TGTGCCAGCAGTTTTCTACAGGGGTGGTTTGGTGAGCAGTTCTTC.

The chain couples TRBV4-1 to TRBJ2-7; D unclear. V was clipped by 4 bases and J by 6 bases, with 13 bases between them. The CDR3 has 13 amino acids. Germline-derived CDR1 and CDR2 are MGHRA and YSYEKL. CDR3 DNA sequence: TGCGCCAGCAGCCTTTACCTCCTGTCCGAGCAGTACTTC. Translating gives CASSLYLLSEQYF.

CDR3 sequence reads: CAIRGGQGGTDTQYF. The CDR3 bases are TGTGCCATCAGGGGCGGACAGGGTGGCACAGATACGCAGTATTTT. The genes are TRBV10-3 and TRBJ2-3, with 8 bases lining up with TRBD1. Germline V gene sequence: CDR1 ENHRY, CDR2 SYGVKD. The CDR3 runs to 15 residues. Unmatched junction bases numbered 6, after V lost 6 bases and J lost 1 base.

About this clonotype itself: A much bigger clone sits one base away, suggesting this may be a read error. The V gene is TRBV9, the J gene TRBJ2-6; D unclear. The V end lost 0 bases, the J end lost 3 bases, and 1 base lay between the germline ends. The germline V gene encodes CDR1 SGDLS and CDR2 YYNGEE. The CDR3 contains 13 residues. The CDR3 nucleotides are TGTGCCAGCAGCGTAGTTGGGGCCAACGTCCTGACTTTC. Protein sequence: CASSVVGANVLTF.

In its sample, this clonotype was seen once. The chain couples TRBV29-1 to TRBJ2-3, with D hard to call. The CDR3 extends over 15 amino acids. The V gene lost 4 bases and the J gene lost 0 bases, with 14 bases spanning the gap. Germline V gene data show CDR1 as SQVTM and CDR2 as ANQGSEA. CDR3 bases: TGCAGCGTTGGATTCGCGGCGTCTAGCACAGATACGCAGTATTTT. Translating gives CSVGFAASSTDTQYF.

This chain links TRBV2 with TRBJ2-2; D uncertain. Germline V CDR1 and CDR2: SNHLY, FYNNEI. CDR3 size: 13 residues. Trimming took off 2 bases at V and 6 bases at J, with 7 bases between the two ends. In DNA form, the CDR3 reads TGTGCCAGCAGTGAAAGATCCGCCGGGGAGCTGTTTTTT. Translated, it gives CASSERSAGELFF.